The 30 T cell receptor beta chains presented below share a single source sample, sequenced in a study of blood T cell repertoires in COVID-19. Assay: immunoSEQ multiplex PCR; the TCRdb copy retains only in-frame clones and omits some. Of over 100,000 clones in the sample, about 90% were seen once. The specimen sequenced was peripheral blood. These receptors came from a man aged 50 or older with active COVID-19.

The chain has TRBV7-9 and TRBJ2-7; D is possibly TRBD2 (7 bases). V shed 5 bases and J shed 2 bases, with 19 bases lying between them. CDR1 is SEHNR, CDR2 FQNEAQ, per germline (reference sequence). The CDR3 covers 16 residues. CDR3 DNA: TGTGCCAGCAGCCAAATGGGGGGGACATCCCCCTACGAGCAGTACTTC. Encoded protein: CASSQMGGTSPYEQYF.

The chain links TRBV5-1 to TRBJ1-3, with a possible D match to TRBD1 (6 bases). The V gene's germline CDR1 is SGHRS and CDR2 YFSETQ. Between the trimmed V and J ends, which lost 5 bases and 2 bases, there was a span of 8 bases. The CDR3 covers 13 residues. DNA for the CDR3: TGCGCCAGCAGGGGGGCCACTGGAAACACCATATATTTT. Its protein product is CASRGATGNTIYF.

The rearrangement links TRBV3-1 (or the pseudogene TRBV3-2) to TRBJ2-3; 9 bases fit TRBD2. Germline trimming cut 2 bases from V and 1 base from J; bases unmatched to any gene: 10. Germline assignment: CDR1 LGHDT and CDR2 YNNKEL (reference sequence). This CDR3 spans 18 amino acids. CDR3 sequence (DNA): TGTGCCAGCAGCCAAAGAGCACGAGCGGGGGGCCGCACAGATACGCAGTATTTT. Protein product: CASSQRARAGGRTDTQYF.

The V gene is TRBV5-4, the J gene TRBJ1-6; 7 nucleotides agree with TRBD1. J was trimmed by 9 bases and V by 2 bases; bases with no gene match: 5. This CDR3 is 14 amino acids long. CDR1 and CDR2 (germline): SGHNT, YYREEE (reference sequence). CDR3 protein: CASSLRDSGSPLHF. CDR3 nucleotides: TGTGCCAGCAGCTTACGGGACAGTGGTTCACCCCTCCACTTT.

V usage is TRBV30 and J usage is TRBJ2-7; D is perhaps TRBD1 (6 bases). Germline V CDR1 and CDR2: GTSNPN, SVGIG (reference sequence). Between the trimmed V and J ends, which lost 0 bases and 6 bases, there was a span of 9 bases. This CDR3 has 12 residues. The DNA of the CDR3 is TGTGCCTGGAGTGTAATAGGGGGCGAGCAGTACTTC. This translates into CAWSVIGGEQYF.

The chain couples TRBV4-1 to TRBJ2-7; 7 nucleotides line up with TRBD1. The CDR3 sequence is 14 residues long. Germline V gene data show CDR1 as MGHRA and CDR2 as YSYEKL. The trim removed 1 base at V and 7 bases at J, leaving 7 bases unmatched. The CDR3 here is CASSQGIQGQEQYF. DNA of the CDR3: TGCGCCAGCAGCCAAGGGATACAGGGGCAGGAGCAGTACTTC.

The rearrangement uses TRBV7-2 and TRBJ1-1, with D possibly TRBD1 on 5 matching bases. V shed 6 bases and J shed 11 bases, with 19 bases lying between them. Germline V CDR1 and CDR2: SGHTA, FQGNSA. The CDR3 covers 13 residues. In DNA, the CDR3 is TGTGCCAGCAGTTCAGGGCGGGGCGGTGAGGCTTTCTTT. As protein: CASSSGRGGEAFF. Combining the CDR3 with reference TRBV7-2 and TRBJ1-1 gives the whole variable domain GAGVSQSPSNKVTEKGKDVELRCDPISGHTALYWYRQSLGQGLEFLIYFQGNSAPDKSGLPSDRFSAERTGGSVSTLTIQRTQQEDSAVYLCASSSGRGGEAFFGQGTRLTVV.

The chain combines TRBV12-3 or TRBV12-4 with TRBJ1-5; maybe TRBD1 (6 bases). The germline V and J ends were trimmed by 4 bases and 4 bases, with 8 bases remaining between them. The CDR3 covers 13 residues. The CDR3 DNA reads TGTGCCAGCAGTTGGACAGATAATCAGCCCCAGCATTTT. Its translation is CASSWTDNQPQHF.

The gene calls are TRBV7-2 and TRBJ2-3, with D possibly matching TRBD2 (6 bases). V gave up 5 bases and J gave up 0 bases, with 15 bases separating them. This CDR3 comprises 16 residues. The germline gives CDR1 SGHTA, CDR2 FQGNSA. For the CDR3, the DNA is TGTGCCAGCAGCCTGGGACTCACACCTAGCACAGATACGCAGTATTTT. Translating it yields CASSLGLTPSTDTQYF.

This chain uses TRBV9 with TRBJ2-7, with D possibly being TRBD1 (5 bases). Germline loops: CDR1 SGDLS, CDR2 YYNGEE. Trimming removed 4 bases from V and 2 bases from J, with 16 bases in between. The CDR3 is 15 residues long. The CDR3 sequence is CASSPRDSPPYEQYF. CDR3 in DNA: TGTGCCAGCAGCCCCCGCGACAGCCCACCCTACGAGCAGTACTTC. Using reference TRBV9 and TRBJ2-7 for the parts outside the CDR3, the full variable domain is DSGVTQTPKHLITATGQRVTLRCSPRSGDLSVYWYQQSLDQGLQFLIQYYNGEERAKGNILERFSAQQFPDLHSELNLSSLELGDSALYFCASSPRDSPPYEQYFGPGTRLTVT.

The V and J genes are TRBV9 and TRBJ1-2; TRBD1 is a possible D gene (6 bases). Germline CDR1 SGDLS, CDR2 YYNGEE. This CDR3 is built from 12 residues. V lost 4 bases and J 8 bases, leaving 12 bases between the germline ends. CDR3 loop: CASSKQGGGYTF. The CDR3 coding sequence is TGTGCCAGCAGCAAACAGGGTGGAGGCTACACCTTC.

The rearrangement links TRBV14 to TRBJ1-1; D ambiguous. CDR1 is SGHDN and CDR2 is FVKESK in the germline V gene. Trimming took off 0 bases at V and 1 base at J, with 9 bases between the two ends. The CDR3 sequence is 15 residues long. The CDR3 DNA reads as TGTGCCAGCAGCCAAGATGTGTCGTGGAACACTGAAGCTTTCTTT. Translation: CASSQDVSWNTEAFF. Full variable domain (missing parts from reference TRBV14 and TRBJ1-1): EAGVTQFPSHSVIEKGQTVTLRCDPISGHDNLYWYRRVMGKEIKFLLHFVKESKQDESGMPNNRFLAERTGGTYSTLKVQPAELEDSGVYFCASSQDVSWNTEAFFGQGTRLTVV.

V gene TRBV5-6 combines with J gene TRBJ2-5, with D possibly matching TRBD2 (6 bases). Trimming took off 4 bases at V and 6 bases at J, with 16 bases between the two ends. This CDR3 has 14 residues. CDR1 is SGHDT, CDR2 YYEEEE, per germline. CDR3 sequence (DNA): TGTGCCAGCAGCCCGGGACTCACAGAAAAGACCCAGTACTTC. Translating it yields CASSPGLTEKTQYF. Supplemented by reference TRBV5-6 and TRBJ2-5, the full variable domain reads DAGVTQSPTHLIKTRGQQVTLRCSPKSGHDTVSWYQQALGQGPQFIFQYYEEEERQRGNFPDRFSGHQFPNYSSELNVNALLLGDSALYLCASSPGLTEKTQYFGPGTRLLVL.

This rearrangement joins TRBV7-2 to TRBJ1-1; 7 bases match TRBD1. The V gene's germline CDR1 is SGHTA and CDR2 FQGNSA. CDR3 length: 14 residues. V trimming: 6 bases; J trimming: 5 bases; junction bases outside the gene matches: 9. CDR3 region: CASRQGTAPTEAFF. CDR3 nucleotide sequence: TGTGCCAGCAGACAAGGGACAGCACCAACTGAAGCTTTCTTT.

The DNA of the CDR3 is TGTGCCAGCTCACCAGACCAGGGGGCGCCTGAAAAACTGTTTTTT. Its protein product is CASSPDQGAPEKLFF. The rearrangement joins TRBV18 to TRBJ1-4, with 8 positions matching TRBD1. The CDR3 is 15 amino acids. The junction had 6 bases not matched to a gene; V was cut back by 2 bases and J by 7 bases. CDR1 and CDR2 (germline): KGHSH, LQKENI.

The chain uses TRBV28 and TRBJ1-1; 12 positions match TRBD1. V dropped 7 bases and J dropped 5; count of bases not matched to a gene: 11. The CDR3 consists of 16 residues. CDR1 and CDR2 from the germline V gene are MDHEN and SYDVKM. CDR3 amino acids: CASKSGTGGGHTEAFF. DNA of the CDR3: TGTGCCAGCAAATCGGGGACAGGGGGCGGACATACTGAAGCTTTCTTT.

The chain has TRBV6-5 and TRBJ1-6, with D possibly being TRBD1 (6 bases). CDR1 is MNHEY and CDR2 is SVGAGI in the germline V gene. The V and J ends lost 6 bases and 10 bases respectively, with 19 bases between them. This CDR3 comprises 15 residues. The CDR3 loop is CASRPPTGYGSPLHF. The CDR3 DNA reads as TGTGCCAGCAGGCCTCCTACAGGGTATGGATCACCCCTCCACTTT.

This chain uses TRBV15 with TRBJ1-4, with D maybe TRBD1 (5 bases). The CDR3 is 15 residues long. CDR1 and CDR2 (germline): LNHNV, YYDKDF (reference sequence). Trimming pared 4 bases from V and 10 bases from J, leaving 19 bases between. The CDR3 DNA reads as TGTGCCACCAGCACCCGACAGTCTGGTATTGGAAAACTGTTTTTT. Translating it yields CATSTRQSGIGKLFF.

This CDR3 reads CASSPSPTGAYGYTF. The CDR3 nucleotides read TGTGCCAGCAGCCCATCCCCGACAGGGGCCTATGGCTACACCTTC. This rearrangement joins TRBV7-8 to TRBJ1-2; 8 nucleotides line up with TRBD1. Unmatched junction bases numbered 9, after V lost 5 bases and J lost 4 bases. Germline CDR1 SGHVS, CDR2 FQNEAQ. The CDR3 runs 15 residues. The whole variable domain, remainder taken from reference TRBV7-8 and TRBJ1-2, is GAGVSQSPRYKVAKRGQDVALRCDPISGHVSLFWYQQALGQGPEFLTYFQNEAQLDKSGLPSDRFFAERPEGSVSTLKIQRTQQEDSAVYLCASSPSPTGAYGYTFGSGTRLTVV.

The rearrangement links TRBV6-2 or TRBV6-3 to TRBJ2-7; D unresolved. The CDR3 extends over 15 amino acids. V was trimmed by 4 bases and J by 3 bases, leaving 16 bases between them. In germline, CDR1 is MNHEY, CDR2 SVGEGT. The CDR3 reads CASSSNVPPYYEQYF. The CDR3 coding sequence is TGTGCCAGCAGTTCCAACGTCCCCCCCTACTACGAGCAGTACTTC.

This sequence joins TRBV5-6 and TRBJ1-4; 11 nucleotides agree with TRBD1. The junction had 12 bases not matched to a gene; V was cut back by 4 bases and J by 7 bases. CDR1 and CDR2 (germline): SGHDT, YYEEEE. CDR3 length: 17 residues. CDR3 in amino acids: CASSPGTGGLVGEKLFF. The CDR3 DNA reads TGTGCCAGCAGCCCAGGGACAGGGGGTTTAGTGGGTGAAAAACTGTTTTTT.

The gene calls are TRBV7-9 and TRBJ1-5, with D uncertain. Germline CDR1 and CDR2: SEHNR and FQNEAQ (reference sequence). This CDR3 has 14 residues. Trimming took 1 base from V and 4 from J, leaving 8 bases between them. The CDR3 DNA sequence: TGTGCCAGCAGCTTAGTCCCGGGGAATCAGCCCCAGCATTTT. Amino acids: CASSLVPGNQPQHF. The whole variable domain, remainder taken from reference TRBV7-9 and TRBJ1-5, is DTGVSQNPRHKITKRGQNVTFRCDPISEHNRLYWYRQTLGQGPEFLTYFQNEAQLEKSRLLSDRFSAERPKGSFSTLEIQRTEQGDSAMYLCASSLVPGNQPQHFGDGTRLSIL.

The rearrangement uses TRBV7-7 and TRBJ2-2; TRBD1 aligns across 8 bases. The V gene's germline CDR1 is SSHAT and CDR2 FNYEAQ (reference sequence). Trimming took 3 bases from V and 1 from J; bases not matched to a gene: 10. There are 18 residues in the CDR3. This CDR3 reads CASSFLPTGGLNTGELFF. The CDR3, as DNA: TGTGCCAGCAGCTTTTTACCTACAGGGGGTTTGAACACCGGGGAGCTGTTTTTT.

The chain uses TRBV7-2 and TRBJ1-3; maybe TRBD1 (5 bases). CDR1 and CDR2 from the germline V gene are SGHTA and FQGNSA. The CDR3 runs to 14 residues. Trimming cost V 5 bases and J 4 bases, with 12 bases left between them. CDR3 sequence: CASSGGTAGNTIYF. CDR3 in DNA: TGTGCCAGCAGCGGCGGGACTGCCGGAAACACCATATATTTT.

This clone has a single count. The V and J genes are TRBV2 and TRBJ2-3; 10 bases agree with TRBD2. Germline values: CDR1 SNHLY, CDR2 FYNNEI. The CDR3 covers 19 residues. After removal of 7 bases from V and 1 base from J, the junction contained 17 bases not matched to a gene. CDR3 amino acids: CASTLRGIAGGGGTDTQYF. In nucleotides, the CDR3 is TGTGCCAGCACCTTACGGGGGATAGCGGGGGGTGGTGGCACAGATACGCAGTATTTT.

The gene calls are TRBV12-3 or TRBV12-4 and TRBJ1-2; the D is unclear. The V end lost 6 bases, the J end lost 4 bases, and 12 bases lay between the germline ends. The CDR3 totals 13 residues. The CDR3 nucleotides are TGTGCCAGCAGCTCTGACAAGCTCTATGGCTACACCTTC. It codes for CASSSDKLYGYTF.

This clone appeared a single time. The genes are TRBV6-5 and TRBJ1-2; D ambiguous. Germline V lookup: CDR1 MNHEY, CDR2 SVGAGI. There are 13 residues in the CDR3. With 6 bases removed from V and 8 bases from J, the gap between germline ends came to 16 bases. DNA of the CDR3: TGTGCCAGCAGCCCCGACATGTTAGGAGGCTACACCTTC. This codes for CASSPDMLGGYTF.

This clone was seen just once. J is TRBJ2-3 and V is TRBV11-3; D uncertain. V lost 5 bases, J lost 4 bases, and 10 bases lay in between. The length of the CDR3 is 13 residues. From germline, CDR1 is SGHNT and CDR2 YENEEA. CDR3 nucleotide sequence: TGTGCCAGCAGCCCAAAAGCACCAGATACGCAGTATTTT. Amino acids: CASSPKAPDTQYF. Using reference TRBV11-3 and TRBJ2-3 for the parts outside the CDR3, the full variable domain is EAGVVQSPRYKIIEKKQPVAFWCNPISGHNTLYWYLQNLGQGPELLIRYENEEAVDDSQLPKDRFSAERLKGVDSTLKIQPAELGDSAVYLCASSPKAPDTQYFGPGTRLTVL.

The chain links TRBV21-1 to TRBJ2-5; the D call of TRBD2 is as the table states it, not checked on the DNA. TRBV21-1 is a documented pseudogene. This CDR3 spans 15 amino acids. The CDR3 is CASSKAPGRGETQYF. CDR3 sequence (DNA): TGTGCCAGCAGCAAAGCCCCCGGGCGGGGGGAGACCCAGTACTTC.

This clone was observed a few times. J is TRBJ1-4 and V is TRBV2; 9 bases are shared with TRBD1. J was trimmed by 8 bases and V by 6 bases; bases with no gene match: 7. Germline CDR1 and CDR2: SNHLY and FYNNEI. This CDR3 has 14 residues. CDR3 in DNA: TGTGCCAGCAGGGGTGGGACAGGGACGGAAAAACTGTTTTTT. Its translation is CASRGGTGTEKLFF.